This is a list of T cell receptor beta chains from one sample in a study of cytomegalovirus exposure and HLA in healthy donors. The method was immunoSEQ multiplex PCR; TCRdb's version includes in-frame clones alone and lacks a portion of them. The sample consists of some 180,000 clones, around 83% of them appearing once. The sample consisted of PBMCs. The receptors stem from a girl aged 2-15 years in good health and CMV-seropositive. CDR3s include the opening cysteine and the closing phenylalanine or tryptophan. D genes are given only for firm matches. Size is stated for part of the rows, as once, few or many counts, or as a class when the clone is expanded.

CAWSHTGGYEQYF	TGTGCCTGGAGTCACACGGGTGGGTACGAGCAGTACTTC	13	-	-	TRBJ2-7	TRBV30
CASSEGGGDPGPQQQYF	TGCGCCAGCAGCGAAGGGGGGGGAGATCCGGGCCCACAGCAGCAGTACTTC	17	-	-	TRBJ2-7	TRBV4-1
CASSSDRGRTGGYTF	TGTGCCAGCAGTTCCGACAGGGGGCGAACAGGTGGCTACACCTTC	15	-	TRBD1	TRBJ1-2	TRBV2
CASSQVGPSYEQYF	TGTGCCAGCAGCCAAGTTGGCCCCTCCTACGAGCAGTACTTC	14	once	-	TRBJ2-7	TRBV14
CATTEILRNQPQHF	TGTGCCACCACCGAGATTCTTCGCAATCAGCCCCAGCATTTT	14	-	-	TRBJ1-5	TRBV15
CASSPWGGDTGELFF	TGTGCCAGCAGTCCCTGGGGGGGCGACACCGGGGAGCTGTTTTTT	15	-	-	TRBJ2-2	TRBV6-1
CASSARLGPGNTIYF	TGTGCCAGCAGTGCCCGATTGGGCCCTGGAAACACCATATATTTT	15	-	-	TRBJ1-3	TRBV6-1
CAGNEGRRNTGEPFF	TGTGCCGGGAACGAGGGCCGTAGGAACACCGGGGAGCCGTTTTTT	15	-	-	TRBJ2-2	TRBV30
CAWSNSRGYTF	TGTGCCTGGAGTAACAGTCGTGGCTACACCTTC	11	-	-	TRBJ1-2	TRBV30
CASRDQGPGTRSGYTF	TGTGCCAGCAGAGACCAAGGACCCGGGACACGGAGTGGCTACACCTTC	16	few	-	TRBJ1-2	TRBV28
CASSALAGGSQETQYF	TGTGCCAGCAGTGCACTAGCGGGAGGCAGTCAAGAGACCCAGTACTTC	16	-	TRBD2	TRBJ2-5	TRBV6-1
CAISESPGNQPQHF	TGTGCCATCAGTGAGTCGCCAGGTAATCAGCCCCAGCATTTT	14	-	-	TRBJ1-5	TRBV10-3
CASSLSQGSGEKLFF	TGTGCCAGCAGCTTATCACAGGGTTCGGGTGAAAAACTGTTTTTT	15	-	-	TRBJ1-4	TRBV7-8
CASRLRGRGEKLFF	TGTGCCAGCAGACTTAGGGGGCGCGGAGAAAAACTGTTTTTT	14	-	TRBD1	TRBJ1-4	TRBV6-1
CASSLAAGGSYEQYF	TGTGCCAGCAGCTTGGCTGCGGGGGGCTCCTACGAGCAGTACTTC	15	once	TRBD2	TRBJ2-7	TRBV5-8
CASSIPDSYNEKLFF	TGTGCCAGTAGTATACCCGACAGTTATAATGAAAAACTGTTTTTT	15	-	-	TRBJ1-4	TRBV19
CASTQGWAQSNEKLFF	TGTGCCAGTACCCAGGGCTGGGCACAGTCGAATGAAAAACTGTTTTTT	16	-	-	TRBJ1-4	TRBV19
CASSAAGTGTYEQYF	TGTGCCAGCAGCGCTGCTGGGACAGGAACCTACGAGCAGTACTTC	15	-	TRBD1	TRBJ2-7	TRBV11-3
CAWRGRVGPRAFF	TGTGCCTGGAGGGGCAGGGTCGGTCCTAGAGCTTTCTTT	13	few	-	TRBJ1-1	TRBV30
CSVGATRGTDTQYF	TGCAGCGTTGGGGCGACGAGAGGCACAGATACGCAGTATTTT	14	-	-	TRBJ2-3	TRBV29-1
CASSLAAKRPGTGGSYEQYF	TGTGCTAGCAGCTTGGCCGCGAAACGTCCCGGGACAGGGGGTTCCTACGAGCAGTACTTC	20	once	TRBD1	TRBJ2-7	TRBV7-7
CASSRLAGAHTDTQYF	TGTGCCAGCAGCCGACTAGCGGGAGCCCACACAGATACGCAGTATTTT	16	-	TRBD2	TRBJ2-3	TRBV7-9
CASSELTLYSNQPQHF	TGCGCCAGCAGTGAGCTCACACTATATAGCAATCAGCCCCAGCATTTT	16	-	-	TRBJ1-5	TRBV10-2
CATARQASNYGYTF	TGTGCCACCGCCCGTCAGGCCTCTAACTATGGCTACACCTTC	14	-	-	TRBJ1-2	TRBV2
CASSENRGGSYEQYF	TGTGCCAGCAGTGAAAACAGGGGAGGATCCTACGAGCAGTACTTC	15	few	-	TRBJ2-7	TRBV2
CASSLKAAIVTDTQYF	TGTGCCAGCAGCTTAAAAGCCGCTATTGTCACAGATACGCAGTATTTT	16	-	-	TRBJ2-3	TRBV7-2
CASSVGGSSSYNEQFF	TGTGCCAGCAGCGTAGGAGGGTCTAGCTCCTACAATGAGCAGTTCTTC	16	-	-	TRBJ2-1	TRBV9
CASSSPREVGQPQHF	TGTGCCAGCAGCTCCCCCCGAGAGGTCGGTCAGCCCCAGCATTTT	15	-	-	TRBJ1-5	TRBV7-9
CASSQKTNTGELFF	TGTGCCAGTAGTCAGAAAACCAACACCGGGGAGCTGTTTTTT	14	-	-	TRBJ2-2	TRBV19
CASSEDPVAGNEQFF	TGTGCCAGCAGCGAAGATCCGGTAGCGGGTAATGAGCAGTTCTTC	15	-	TRBD2	TRBJ2-1	TRBV9
CASSLGLLLRGRYNEQFF	TGTGCCAGCAGCTTAGGTCTGTTGTTGCGGGGCCGGTACAATGAGCAGTTCTTC	18	-	-	TRBJ2-1	TRBV11-2
CAWAGRLVYNEQFF	TGTGCCTGGGCGGGGCGGTTAGTGTACAATGAGCAGTTCTTC	14	-	-	TRBJ2-1	TRBV30
CAISERESTEAFF	TGTGCCATCAGTGAAAGGGAGAGCACTGAAGCTTTCTTT	13	-	-	TRBJ1-1	TRBV10-3
CASSTSGTSGLYEQYF	TGTGCCAGCAGCACCTCCGGGACTAGCGGGCTTTACGAGCAGTACTTC	16	-	TRBD2	TRBJ2-7	TRBV9
CASSRERWGIEAFF	TGTGCCAGCAGCCGGGAGAGGTGGGGGATTGAAGCTTTCTTT	14	-	-	TRBJ1-1	TRBV27
CASSEAGLVYEQYF	TGTGCCAGCAGTGAAGCCGGACTAGTCTACGAGCAGTACTTC	14	-	TRBD2	TRBJ2-7	TRBV6-1
CASSPTWGGYNEQFF	TGTGCCAGCAGCCCAACGTGGGGGGGCTACAATGAGCAGTTCTTC	15	-	TRBD2	TRBJ2-1	TRBV2
CASSLAWGDEQYF	TGCGCCAGCAGCTTGGCCTGGGGAGACGAGCAGTACTTC	13	-	-	TRBJ2-7	TRBV5-1
CASWGTGEHNEQFF	TGTGCCAGCTGGGGGACAGGGGAACATAATGAGCAGTTCTTC	14	few	TRBD1	TRBJ2-1	TRBV2
CSVEGGRRETQYF	TGCAGCGTTGAAGGGGGGCGAAGAGAGACCCAGTACTTC	13	-	-	TRBJ2-5	TRBV29-1
CASSSTGIGRTEAFF	TGCGCCAGCAGCAGTACAGGGATTGGTAGGACTGAAGCTTTCTTT	15	-	-	TRBJ1-1	TRBV5-1
CASSHGTEAYEQFF	TGTGCCAGCAGCCACGGGACTGAGGCTTATGAGCAGTTCTTC	14	-	-	TRBJ2-1	TRBV7-9
CSVGGREMNTEAFF	TGCAGCGTCGGGGGACGGGAGATGAACACTGAAGCTTTCTTT	14	few	-	TRBJ1-1	TRBV29-1
CASRGQGANEQFF	TGTGCCAGCCGGGGACAGGGAGCGAATGAGCAGTTCTTC	13	-	TRBD1	TRBJ2-1	TRBV28
CASSETGESNQPQHF	TGTGCCAGCAGCGAGACAGGGGAAAGCAATCAGCCCCAGCATTTT	15	-	TRBD1	TRBJ1-5	TRBV9
CASSLEGDREGNNEQFF	TGTGCCAGCAGCTTAGAGGGGGACAGGGAGGGAAACAATGAGCAGTTCTTC	17	-	TRBD1	TRBJ2-1	TRBV11-3
CASSGGSGTDFNTEAFF	TGTGCCAGCAGCGGCGGATCCGGGACAGACTTCAACACTGAAGCTTTCTTT	17	-	TRBD1	TRBJ1-1	TRBV7-9
CASSPRTGTIGYTF	TGTGCCAGCAGTCCACGGACAGGGACTATAGGCTACACCTTC	14	-	TRBD1	TRBJ1-2	TRBV6-1
CASRAVAGGEEDTQYF	TGTGCCAGCAGGGCTGTAGCGGGGGGGGAGGAGGATACGCAGTATTTT	16	-	TRBD2	TRBJ2-3	TRBV28
CAWSVVRASGNEQYF	TGTGCCTGGAGTGTAGTACGGGCATCGGGGAACGAGCAGTACTTC	15	-	-	TRBJ2-7	TRBV30
CASSPAGATTNEKLFF	TGTGCCAGTAGTCCCGCAGGGGCAACAACTAATGAAAAACTGTTTTTT	16	-	-	TRBJ1-4	TRBV19
CASSSIHLDRGGNTEAFF	TGTGCCAGCAGCTCTATACATCTAGATCGGGGGGGGAACACTGAAGCTTTCTTT	18	-	-	TRBJ1-1	TRBV14
CAISGRTVPYEQYF	TGTGCCATCAGTGGGAGGACGGTACCCTACGAGCAGTACTTC	14	-	-	TRBJ2-7	TRBV10-3
CASREIIGGVNTEAFF	TGTGCCAGCAGGGAAATCATCGGAGGGGTGAACACTGAAGCTTTCTTT	16	-	-	TRBJ1-1	TRBV11-2
CASRATGSGYGYTF	TGTGCCAGCAGAGCAACAGGGAGCGGCTATGGCTACACCTTC	14	-	-	TRBJ1-2	TRBV2
CASSETGGGYQPQHF	TGTGCCAGCAGTGAAACAGGGGGGGGCTATCAGCCCCAGCATTTT	15	-	TRBD1	TRBJ1-5	TRBV6-1
CASTPGKGKGPPYGYTF	TGTGCCTCGACCCCAGGGAAAGGGAAGGGCCCACCTTATGGCTACACCTTC	17	once	-	TRBJ1-2	TRBV30
CASSAGGFSSTDTQYF	TGTGCCAGCAGCGCCGGCGGCTTTTCTAGCACAGATACGCAGTATTTT	16	-	-	TRBJ2-3	TRBV2
CASSLTTASTNEKLFF	TGCGCCAGCAGCTTAACAACAGCCTCAACTAATGAAAAACTGTTTTTT	16	once	-	TRBJ1-4	TRBV5-1